Below are 7 T cell receptor beta chains sequenced from a single sample in a study of early T cells in non-severe SARS-CoV-2 infection (dated by TCRdb to 2020 to 2022). The receptor library was made with 5' RACE. Sequencing used a NextSeq 500. TCRdb redid the processing of the public reads, applying fastp at Q25 and MiXCR, and retained in-frame beta chains. All rows with the same CDR3 protein become a single entry with the most common DNA and genes. The table for this sample lists about 31,000 distinct CDR3 sequences; approximately 5.3% of them were counted only once. The ten largest clones capture approximately 5.8% of the sample. Sequenced material: whole blood. The receptors come from an adult who was a healthcare worker with PCR-confirmed SARS-CoV-2 infection or an uninfected control (not recorded which).

The table lists this clonotype with many counts. J is TRBJ2-2 and V is TRBV19; no firm D call. This CDR3 has 11 amino acids. Per the germline V gene, CDR1 is LNHDA and CDR2 is SQIVND (reference sequence). Trimming removed 6 bases from V and 6 bases from J, with 5 bases in between. CDR3 nucleotides: TGTGCCAGTAGCTCGCCCGGGGAGCTGTTTTTT. Protein sequence: CASSSPGELFF.

The chain uses TRBV15 and TRBJ2-1; D possibly corresponds to TRBD2 (7 bases). This CDR3 is built from 16 residues. Germline lookup yields CDR1 LNHNV and CDR2 YYDKDF (reference sequence). Trimming shortened V by 3 bases and J by 5 bases, and 17 bases separated the two germline ends. The DNA for the CDR3 is TGTGCCACCAGCAGGAGGGGGGGGCTAGCGGACAATGAGCAGTTCTTC. This translates into CATSRRGGLADNEQFF.

Many counts were recorded for this clonotype. The chain recombines TRBV7-2 with TRBJ1-2; possible D gene TRBD1, 6 bases. The CDR3 is 15 amino acids. Trimming removed 5 bases at V and 2 bases at J, with 15 bases between. Germline V gene lookup returns CDR1 SGHTA and CDR2 FQGNSA. CDR3 in DNA: TGTGCCAGCAGCCTTATCCTACAGGGAAACTATGGCTACACCTTC. This sequence encodes CASSLILQGNYGYTF. Combining the CDR3 with reference TRBV7-2 and TRBJ1-2 gives the whole variable domain GAGVSQSPSNKVTEKGKDVELRCDPISGHTALYWYRQSLGQGLEFLIYFQGNSAPDKSGLPSDRFSAERTGGSVSTLTIQRTQQEDSAVYLCASSLILQGNYGYTFGSGTRLTVV.

The V and J genes are TRBV5-1 and TRBJ2-3; TRBD2 aligns across 8 bases. In germline, CDR1 is SGHRS, CDR2 YFSETQ. There are 16 residues in the CDR3. Germline trimming cut 5 bases from V and 3 bases from J; bases unmatched to any gene: 11. CDR3 sequence (DNA): TGCGCCAGCAGTGGCGGACTAGCCGCGCGGACAGATACGCAGTATTTT. Amino acids: CASSGGLAARTDTQYF.

This clonotype has just a few counts. This chain links TRBV3-1 with TRBJ2-1; D may be TRBD2 (6 bases). The germline V gene encodes CDR1 LGHDT and CDR2 YNNKEL (reference sequence). CDR3 length equals 16 residues. V was trimmed by 2 bases and J by 5 bases, leaving 16 bases between them. The chain's CDR3 is CASSQNPGTLDNEQFF. CDR3 nucleotides: TGTGCCAGCAGCCAAAACCCCGGGACTCTCGACAATGAGCAGTTCTTC.

This clonotype came up a few times. The chain couples TRBV27 to TRBJ2-7; perhaps TRBD2 as D (5 bases). This CDR3 has 13 residues. Trimming removed 2 bases from V and 7 bases from J, with 12 bases in between. Per germline, CDR1 MNHEY and CDR2 SMNVEV (reference sequence). The CDR3 nucleotides are TGTGCCAGCAGTTTACGTCCCGGGGAAGAGCAGTACTTC. This sequence encodes CASSLRPGEEQYF.

This clonotype was found many times. V and J are TRBV7-6 and TRBJ2-7; D gene ambiguous. The CDR3 is made up of 14 amino acids. Germline V gives CDR1 SGHVS, CDR2 FNYEAQ. V lost 1 base, J lost 4 bases, and 11 bases lay in between. CDR3 nucleotides: TGTGCCAGCAGCTTAGATTGGCCGGAGTACGAGCAGTACTTC. Protein sequence: CASSLDWPEYEQYF.